This is a list of T cell receptor beta chains from one sample in a study of blood T cell repertoires in COVID-19. Data came from immunoSEQ multiplex PCR; TCRdb stores just in-frame clones and leaves some out. The sample yields 120,000 to 150,000 clones, roughly 90% seen once. Sequenced material: PBMCs or T cells enriched from blood (not recorded which). The receptors come from a woman in her 30s with acute COVID-19. CDR3s include the opening cysteine and the closing phenylalanine or tryptophan. Each record gives: clone size, D gene, J gene, V gene, CDR3 DNA, CDR3 protein. The D gene is left open where the match is weak. Clone sizes are given selectively: once, few, many, or a class where the clone is expanded.

NA	NA	TRBJ1-2	TRBV5-6	TGTGCCAGCAGCAATACAGTGAACTATGGCTACACCTTC	CASSNTVNYGYTF
NA	TRBD1	TRBJ1-1	TRBV19	TGTGCCAGTAGTAGGACAGGGCCAACTGAAGCTTTCTTT	CASSRTGPTEAFF
once	TRBD1	TRBJ1-4	TRBV28	TGTGCCAGCAGCACTCGCGCCTACAGGGGTCGAGAAAAACTGTTTTTT	CASSTRAYRGREKLFF
once	TRBD1	TRBJ1-1	TRBV18	TGTGCCAGCTCCCGAACGAACAGGGGGCGAACTGAAGCTTTCTTT	CASSRTNRGRTEAFF
NA	NA	TRBJ1-1	TRBV25-1	TGTGCCAGCAGTGAACAGGGATGGAACACTGAAGCTTTCTTT	CASSEQGWNTEAFF
NA	TRBD1	TRBJ1-5	TRBV2	TGTACATGGACAGGGGGTTTTAATCAGCCCCAGCATTTT	CTWTGGFNQPQHF
NA	NA	TRBJ2-7	TRBV11-2	TGTGCCAGCAGCTTTCTCGGACAAGGCTACGAGCAGTACTTC	CASSFLGQGYEQYF
NA	NA	TRBJ1-3	TRBV19	TGTGCCAGTGGAGACGGTGAGAGCTCTGGAAACACCATATATTTT	CASGDGESSGNTIYF
NA	NA	TRBJ1-1	TRBV6-4	TGTGCCAGCAGTGTGACATGGGCAGGCGGAGGGAATACTGAAGCTTTCTTT	CASSVTWAGGGNTEAFF
NA	TRBD1	TRBJ1-6	TRBV13	TGTGCCAGCTCCCCAGCCCAGGGGGCAGAAAATTCACCCCTCCACTTT	CASSPAQGAENSPLHF
NA	TRBD2	TRBJ2-5	TRBV27	TGTGCCAGCGGCGGACTAGCGGGGACACAAGAGACCCAGTACTTC	CASGGLAGTQETQYF
NA	NA	TRBJ1-1	TRBV12-3/TRBV12-4	TGTGCCAGCAGGGGAGTAAGGAACACTGAAGCTTTCTTT	CASRGVRNTEAFF
NA	TRBD1	TRBJ1-1	TRBV7-2	TGTGCCAGCAGCTTGCGGACCCTGGGACAGACGAACACTGAAGCTTTCTTT	CASSLRTLGQTNTEAFF
NA	NA	TRBJ2-1	TRBV5-1	TGCGCCAGCAGCTTGTCACAATCCTACAATGAGCAGTTCTTC	CASSLSQSYNEQFF
NA	NA	TRBJ1-6	TRBV25-1	TGTGCCAGCCGGGAGGGTAATTCACCCCTCCACTTT	CASREGNSPLHF
NA	TRBD1	TRBJ2-5	TRBV7-6	TGTGCCAGCAGCTTAGTTGGGCAGGGGGCTGGAGAGACCCAGTACTTC	CASSLVGQGAGETQYF
NA	TRBD2	TRBJ2-1	TRBV7-6	TGTGCCAGCAGCTTAGAAAGGGAGGGTGAGCAGTTCTTC	CASSLEREGEQFF